One and the same sample provided the 19 T cell receptor beta chains below, sequenced in a study of shared clonotypes between healthy human individuals (dated by TCRdb to between 2020 and 2021). Libraries were constructed by the immunoSEQ multiplex PCR assay. Not all clones reach the TCRdb copy of this immuneACCESS table, which keeps in-frame sequences only. Checked studies attribute under half of the gap to unresolved V genes and leave the rest unexplained. The sample table holds under 200,000 clones, of which 90% to 95% were seen once. The ten biggest clones cover around 0.067% of the sample. The specimen sequenced was naive CD4+ T cells sorted from blood. The meaning of the sample's cell subset or site label: CD45RA+ positively selected. The source is a woman in her 30s in good health.

The rearrangement uses TRBV27 and TRBJ2-5; perhaps D is TRBD1 or TRBD2 (5 bases each). Matching the DNA end better, TRBJ2-7 makes the J call doubtful. Germline V gene sequence: CDR1 MNHEY, CDR2 SMNVEV (reference sequence). The CDR3 has 13 amino acids. CDR3 in amino acids: CASPLGTSYEQYF. CDR3 nucleotide sequence: TGTGCCAGCCCCCTCGGGACCTCCTACGAGCAGTACTTC.

This clone was observed once. This chain links TRBV19 with TRBJ2-5; TRBD2 matches at 8 bases. The better agreement between TRBJ2-7 and the DNA end casts doubt on the J call. The CDR3 has 15 amino acids. CDR1 is LNHDA and CDR2 is SQIVND in the germline V gene (reference sequence). As DNA, the CDR3 is TGTGCCAGTAGTCCTCGGGGTAGCGGGACCTACGAGCAGTACTTC. It codes for CASSPRGSGTYEQYF.

The V and J genes are TRBV11-2 and TRBJ1-3; D is unresolved. The V end was cut by 0 bases, the J end by 8 bases, with 8 bases between. Germline V lookup: CDR1 SGHAT, CDR2 FQNNGV. This CDR3 spans 13 amino acids. The CDR3 DNA sequence: TGTGCCAGCAGCTTAGACTTCGAGGACACCATATATTTT. Its protein is CASSLDFEDTIYF.

This chain connects TRBV2 to TRBJ2-6; D ambiguous. CDR3 length: 14 residues. V lost 11 bases to trimming and J lost 0 bases, with 11 bases between them. The germline V gene encodes CDR1 SNHLY and CDR2 FYNNEI. The CDR3 here is CAGQDGSGANVLTF. The DNA of the CDR3 is TGTGCCGGTCAAGACGGCTCTGGGGCCAACGTCCTGACTTTC. Complete variable domain (other parts from reference TRBV2 and TRBJ2-6): EPEVTQTPSHQVTQMGQEVILRCVPISNHLYFYWYRQILGQKVEFLVSFYNNEISEKSEIFDDQFSVERPDGSNFTLKIRSTKLEDSAMYFCAGQDGSGANVLTFGAGSRLTVL.

V and J are TRBV28 and TRBJ2-7, with 7 bases that match TRBD2. The ends lost 5 bases at V and 4 bases at J; junction bases unmatched: 8. The CDR3 is 14 residues long. Germline CDR1 reads MDHEN; CDR2 reads SYDVKM. CDR3: CASSLRTSWYEQYF. The CDR3 DNA follows: TGTGCCAGCAGTCTCCGGACTAGTTGGTACGAGCAGTACTTC.

The genes are TRBV11-2 and TRBJ2-6; no clear D. Trimming took 5 bases from V and 0 from J, leaving 14 bases between them. The CDR3 has 17 amino acids. From germline, CDR1 is SGHAT and CDR2 FQNNGV. In DNA form, the CDR3 reads TGTGCCAGCAGCCGCCTTAAGTTAGCCTCTGGGGCCAACGTCCTGACTTTC. Amino acid sequence: CASSRLKLASGANVLTF.

This chain links TRBV18 with TRBJ2-5, with a weak D call TRBD2 (6 bases). The DNA end lines up better with TRBJ2-7; the J call may be wrong. The CDR3 contains 15 residues. Germline assignment: CDR1 KGHSH and CDR2 LQKENI. CDR3 residues: CASSPAGITGYEQYF. The DNA of the CDR3 is TGTGCCAGCTCACCAGCGGGGATAACGGGCTACGAGCAGTACTTC.

The chain joins TRBV5-6 to TRBJ2-5, with D uncertain. Gene TRBJ2-7 matches the end of the DNA better, so the J call may be wrong. Germline lookup yields CDR1 SGHDT and CDR2 YYEEEE. The CDR3 spans 10 residues. As DNA, the CDR3 is TGTGCCAGCAGAGGGCCCGAGCAGTACTTC. Its translation: CASRGPEQYF.

The V and J genes are TRBV19 and TRBJ1-3, with no clear D. V was trimmed by 9 bases and J by 2 bases, leaving 14 bases between them. This CDR3 contains 14 residues. Looked up from germline, CDR1 is LNHDA and CDR2 is SQIVND (reference sequence). The CDR3 spells CASNTRGAGNTIYF. As DNA, the CDR3 is TGTGCCAGCAACACTCGGGGAGCTGGAAACACCATATATTTT.

This clone was counted once. This chain joins TRBV7-3 and TRBJ2-7, with a weak D call TRBD2 (6 bases). Trimming took 3 bases from V and 7 from J, leaving 16 bases between them. Germline-derived CDR1 and CDR2 are SGHTA and FQGTGA. There are 14 residues in the CDR3. CDR3 nucleotide sequence: TGTGCCAGCAGCTTGGGCGGGATGGTGAGGGAGCAGTACTTC. Translation: CASSLGGMVREQYF.

V usage is TRBV5-5 and J usage is TRBJ1-1, with 7 nucleotides matching TRBD1. The V gene end was trimmed by 2 bases and the J gene end by 11 bases; junction bases not matched to a gene: 6. This CDR3 region has 12 residues. CDR1 is SGHKS, CDR2 YYEKEE, per germline (reference sequence). The CDR3 spells CASSFQGVKAFF. CDR3 sequence (DNA): TGTGCCAGCAGCTTTCAGGGGGTGAAGGCTTTCTTT.

The chain employs TRBV5-4 and TRBJ1-2; 9 bases align to TRBD1. The CDR3 is 15 residues long. Germline CDR1 reads SGHNT; CDR2 reads YYREEE (reference sequence). The junction had 10 bases not matched to a gene; V was cut back by 4 bases and J by 6 bases. CDR3 amino acids: CASSPTTGGYDGYTF. The CDR3 coding sequence is TGTGCCAGCAGCCCCACGACAGGGGGATACGATGGCTACACCTTC.

This chain connects TRBV14 to TRBJ2-7; D not certain. The CDR3 has 14 amino acids. Germline lookup yields CDR1 SGHDN and CDR2 FVKESK. Trimming took 4 bases from V and 7 from J, leaving 17 bases between them. CDR3: CASSLRSISAEQYF. Here the CDR3 DNA reads TGTGCCAGCAGCCTTAGATCTATCTCGGCGGAGCAGTACTTC.

The chain uses TRBV4-1 and TRBJ1-6, with a tentative D call TRBD1 (6 bases). The germline V gene has CDR1 MGHRA and CDR2 YSYEKL. Trimming removed 1 base from V and 9 bases from J, with 16 bases in between. This CDR3 is 16 amino acids long. The CDR3 reads CASSQASVGASSPLHF. CDR3 coding DNA: TGCGCCAGCAGCCAAGCAAGCGTGGGGGCTTCTTCACCCCTCCACTTT.

As regards this clone: This same CDR3 is encoded by further DNA sequences in the sample. CDR3 in amino acids: CASSFTSGSYEQYF. CDR3 nucleotide sequence: TGTGCCAGCAGCTTTACTAGCGGCTCCTACGAGCAGTACTTC. The rearrangement uses TRBV11-2 and TRBJ2-5, with TRBD2 matching over 8 bases. The J call may be wrong; the DNA end is better matched by TRBJ2-7. Germline values: CDR1 SGHAT, CDR2 FQNNGV. This CDR3 has 14 amino acids.

The chain joins TRBV28 to TRBJ1-5; no clear D. Germline V gives CDR1 MDHEN, CDR2 SYDVKM. Trimming removed 3 bases from V and 0 bases from J, with 9 bases in between. The CDR3 spans 15 residues. In nucleotides, the CDR3 is TGTGCCAGCAGTTTGGTCCAGTATAGCAATCAGCCCCAGCATTTT. Protein product: CASSLVQYSNQPQHF. The whole variable domain, filled in from reference TRBV28 and TRBJ1-5, reads DVKVTQSSRYLVKRTGEKVFLECVQDMDHENMFWYRQDPGLGLRLIYFSYDVKMKEKGDIPEGYSVSREKKERFSLILESASTNQTSMYLCASSLVQYSNQPQHFGDGTRLSIL.

The chain recombines TRBV29-1 with TRBJ2-5, with TRBD2 identical over 8 bases. From germline, CDR1 is SQVTM and CDR2 ANQGSEA. J lost 4 bases, V lost 4 bases, and 5 bases had no gene match. The length of the CDR3 is 13 residues. CDR3 sequence (DNA): TGCAGCGTTGCCGGGACTAGGGGAGAGACCCAGTACTTC. Its protein product is CSVAGTRGETQYF. Drawing the rest from reference TRBV29-1 and TRBJ2-5, the complete variable domain is SAVISQKPSRDICQRGTSLTIQCQVDSQVTMMFWYRQQPGQSLTLIATANQGSEATYESGFVIDKFPISRPNLTFSTLTVSNMSPEDSSIYLCSVAGTRGETQYFGPGTRLLVL.

The rearrangement uses TRBV6-6 and TRBJ1-2; 7 bases are shared with TRBD1. The trim removed 6 bases at V and 4 bases at J, leaving 8 bases unmatched. This CDR3 is built from 14 residues. The germline V gene has CDR1 MNHNY and CDR2 SVGAGI (reference sequence). The CDR3: CASRSHQGVYGYTF. As DNA, the CDR3 is TGTGCCAGCAGATCCCACCAGGGGGTCTATGGCTACACCTTC.

The chain is built from TRBV5-1 and TRBJ2-7; 9 nucleotides align to TRBD1. Germline CDR1 is SGHRS and CDR2 is YFSETQ. CDR3 length: 15 residues. V lost 4 bases, J lost 2 bases, and 7 bases stayed unmatched. CDR3 region: CASSPGTGLTYEQYF. In DNA form, the CDR3 reads TGCGCCAGCAGCCCTGGGACAGGGCTGACCTACGAGCAGTACTTC. Drawing the rest from reference TRBV5-1 and TRBJ2-7, the complete variable domain is KAGVTQTPRYLIKTRGQQVTLSCSPISGHRSVSWYQQTPGQGLQFLFEYFSETQRNKGNFPGRFSGRQFSNSRSEMNVSTLELGDSALYLCASSPGTGLTYEQYFGPGTRLTVT.